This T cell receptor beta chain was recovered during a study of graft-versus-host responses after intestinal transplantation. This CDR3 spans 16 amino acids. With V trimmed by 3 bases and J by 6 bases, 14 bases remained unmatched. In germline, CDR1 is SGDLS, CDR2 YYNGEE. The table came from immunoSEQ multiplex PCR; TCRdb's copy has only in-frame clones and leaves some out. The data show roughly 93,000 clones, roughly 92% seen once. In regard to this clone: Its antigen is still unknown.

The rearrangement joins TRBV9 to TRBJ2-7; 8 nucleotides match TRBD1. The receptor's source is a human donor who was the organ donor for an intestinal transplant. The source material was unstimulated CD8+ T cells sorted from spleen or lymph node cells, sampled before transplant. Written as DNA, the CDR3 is TGTGCCAGCAGCGGGACGGACAGGGCTTATCTTTTCGAGCAGTACTTC. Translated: CASSGTDRAYLFEQYF.